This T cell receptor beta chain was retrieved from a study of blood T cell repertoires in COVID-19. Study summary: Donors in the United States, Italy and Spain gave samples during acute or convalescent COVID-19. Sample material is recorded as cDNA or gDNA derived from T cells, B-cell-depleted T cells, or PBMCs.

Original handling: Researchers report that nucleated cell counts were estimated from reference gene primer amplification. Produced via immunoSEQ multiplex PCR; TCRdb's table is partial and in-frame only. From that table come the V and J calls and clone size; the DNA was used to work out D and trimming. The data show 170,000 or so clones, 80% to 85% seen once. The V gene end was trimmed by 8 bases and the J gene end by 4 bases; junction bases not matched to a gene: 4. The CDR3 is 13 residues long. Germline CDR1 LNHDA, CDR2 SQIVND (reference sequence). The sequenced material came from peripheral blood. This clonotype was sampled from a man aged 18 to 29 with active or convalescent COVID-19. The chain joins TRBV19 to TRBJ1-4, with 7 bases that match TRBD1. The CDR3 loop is CASSQGFNEKLFF. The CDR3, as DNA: TGTGCCAGTTCACAGGGGTTTAATGAAAAACTGTTTTTT.